This TCR beta chain originates from a study of cytomegalovirus exposure and HLA in healthy donors (TCRdb year 2017). General notes on the study: According to an earlier analysis of a few hundred of the donors, roughly 180 million T cells yielded roughly 100 million unique TCR beta sequences and about 300 Gb of sequence data. Using immunosequencing, the study profiled T cell repertoires from 666 subjects and related those repertoires to cytomegalovirus serostatus. Roughly 300 gigabases of sequencing data and approximately 85 million unique TCR sequences were included in an early release covering roughly 600 HLA-typed donors. A later analysis re-analyzed previously published TCR beta repertoires from 500 to 700 donors and added high-resolution HLA genotyping to study TCR occurrence patterns. The study aimed to test whether cataloging public T cell receptors could reveal signatures of past pathogen exposure. An earlier analysis of 500 to 750 of the donors applied high-throughput TCR beta sequencing to assess whether each TCR beta V gene segment acted as functional or pseudogenic. Every repertoire in the discovery cohort had been generated on one and the same sequencing platform. Among about 390 genotyped donors of the cohort, an average of approximately 230,000 unique TCR beta nucleotide sequences were sequenced per donor, around 18% of them non-productive. The genetic ancestry cluster associated with self-reported Caucasian donors included 81% of the 300 to 450 genotyped donors. Both class I and class II loci were covered by HLA typing, at four-digit resolution. A later genetic analysis used genome-wide SNP genotypes for about three fifths of the roughly 700 donors, treating that subset as a discovery cohort. Because of strong linkage in the cohort, roughly five DR-DQ haplotypes were treated as single units for association and clustering. The number of typed donors differed by locus: about 620-640 for A, B, C, DRB1 and DQB1; 500 to 550 for DQA1; approximately 610 for DPA1; and approximately 450 for DPB1. Alongside the repertoire data, information on donor age, sex, ethnicity and CMV serostatus was compiled. To predict cytomegalovirus infection status, the study brought together high-throughput TCR immunosequencing, statistical association of individual TCRs with disease status, and machine learning. Besides the first cohort of roughly 640 subjects, a separate validation cohort made up of 120 different subjects was used. In the later analysis, no new phenotypic data were used to find candidate immune exposures; instead, reliance was placed on TCR beta sequences and their occurrence across donors. The study at large found these results: Three of the identified cytomegalovirus-associated TCR beta chains were confirmed in vitro to be specific for cytomegalovirus antigens. According to a later analysis, TCR association rates differed among HLA loci, with DRB1 alleles showing the most associated TCRs and HLA-C alleles showing the fewest. A later analysis reported that several top co-occurrence clusters appeared linked to parvovirus B19, influenza, CMV and Epstein-Barr virus. Over 15 rarely observed V segments, including chromosome 9 orphons, were excluded from the earlier analysis of about 610 of the donors because counts were too low. In a later analysis, some 18,000 TCR beta sequences were associated with specific HLA alleles at a false discovery rate of 0.05. A cluster of highly shared sequence variants was judged likely to be a technical artifact of the sequencing pipeline. Because HLA typing was unavailable for some donors at each locus, only the typed subset was used in association tests. A later analysis found that HLA-associated TCR beta chains were more clonally expanded and had lower generation probabilities than equally common non-associated chains. The only immune exposure information available for the cohort was CMV serostatus. Roughly uniform sequencing depth across donors was assumed in presence/absence analyses, although this assumption may not hold. The cohort was sequenced for TCR beta chains only, and without alpha or paired-chain data the features that could be detected were limited. Most TCR sequences were observed very rarely across donors, whereas some public TCRs were present in many individuals. V-gene and J-gene trimming of TCR beta chains was associated with a missense DCLRE1C variant in a later genetic analysis, and the association was replicated in an independent cohort. An earlier analysis of approximately 540 of the donors showed that most TCR beta V segments appeared in productive rearrangements either about 87% or about 30% of the time, which broadly matched IMGT annotations. Correlated functional status among segregating V segments might reflect linkage disequilibrium, but an unknown experimental factor could not be ruled out. The 87-base-pair reads could not distinguish some IMGT-functional V segments, including TRBV6-2 and TRBV6-3, so those segments were excluded. The classifier was reported to diagnose cytomegalovirus status with high specificity and sensitivity in both the original cohort and the validation cohort. A further reported finding was that TCR beta sequences accurately predicted the HLA-A and HLA-B alleles for most subjects in the first cohort. Assigning TCR associations to individual alleles was difficult when HLA alleles, especially DR and DQ, strongly co-occurred. The authors suggested that the approach could potentially be extended to other disease states and immunological phenotypes. The study gave a list of about 160 TCR beta chains associated with cytomegalovirus. Compared with the roughly 600-donor mean, donors in an Asian-associated ancestry cluster had fewer N-insertions in productive TCRs, according to a later genetic analysis. Most CMV-associated TCR beta chains appeared to be HLA-restricted in a later analysis, and the HLA associations seemed to be driven largely by CMV exposure.

In total, 600 or so healthy bone marrow donors made up the cohort. At the time of sampling, every cohort member was nominally healthy, though immune exposures that went unrecorded were likely present. The donor was CMV seronegative and belonged to the group of roughly 330 seronegative cohort members. Each donor provided a peripheral blood sample, and peripheral blood mononuclear cells were used for TCR beta sequencing. The Qiagen DNeasy Blood Extraction Kit was used to extract genomic DNA from the blood cell samples. This clone was counted once. There is no known antigen for this receptor. The sample holds no much larger clone one base away, and base qualities are not on file. There are 14 amino acids in the CDR3, from cysteine to phenylalanine inclusive. Only the CDR3 part of the read is kept: 42 bases, read in frame from the first base. Trimming at the junction amounts to 9 bases on V and 9 bases on J, and the germline ends lie 23 bases apart. CDR1 and CDR2 are read off the germline V gene as SGHRS and YFSETQ.

Preparation of the library involved the immunoSEQ multiplex PCR assay. A mixture of 60 forward primers for TCR Vbeta segments and 13 reverse primers for TCR Jbeta segments was used in the multiplex PCR. The CDR3 region of rearranged TCR beta genes was amplified from genomic DNA by a multiplex PCR assay. The amplified TCR beta libraries were sequenced on the Illumina HiSeq System as 87-base-pair reads. Per the original workflow: A later analysis tallied roughly 80 million unique TCR beta chains across the 666 repertoires, and some 12 million of those chains were shared by two or more donors. Raw reads were error-corrected and collapsed into unique sequences with a nearest-neighbor algorithm that merged closely related sequences to remove PCR and sequencing errors. Alignment of CDR3 sequences to IMGT reference sequences was used to assign V, D and J gene segments. Each retained sequence needed at least a six-nucleotide match to both a V gene segment and a J gene segment. A rearrangement was called productive if the CDR3 had no stop codons and remained in frame with V and J, and every other rearrangement was called non-productive. CDR3 was defined by IMGT convention, running from the second conserved V-encoded cysteine to the conserved J-encoded phenylalanine. The earlier analysis of some 600 of the donors excluded sequences that lacked an unambiguous match to a single V gene segment. An earlier analysis of fewer than 750 of the donors called V segments functional above 56.7% productive rearrangements and segregating when the between-donor standard deviation exceeded 5%. To diagnose cytomegalovirus status from the catalog of TCR beta chain sequences, a statistical classification framework was built. In a later analysis, TCR nucleotide sequences were compared against IMGT/GENE-DB human TR gene sequences so that V and J genes could be assigned. A later analysis assigned CDR3 sequences and most-parsimonious VDJ recombination scenarios with the TCRdist pipeline. In a later analysis, each TCR beta chain was defined by its CDR3 amino acid sequence together with its V-gene family, and reads lacking a unique V-gene family were excluded. As a way to deal with suspected cross-contamination and a sequencing artifact, a later analysis dropped approximately 570 nucleotide sequences that were highly shared and had low generation probability. For each public chain, a later analysis derived a clonal expansion index from normalized ranks of inferred template counts within each repertoire. In a later analysis, generation probabilities were computed using a VDJ recombination model fitted to out-of-frame rearrangements, and the results were checked against IGoR. Hypergeometric tests were used in a later analysis to score TCR-TCR, TCR-HLA and TCR-CMV co-occurrence, with a repertoire-size bias correction applied to the TCR pairs. In a later analysis, false discovery rates were estimated by permuting HLA or CMV assignments 20 times. A later analysis grouped co-occurring TCRs with DBSCAN, adding TCRdist sequence similarity when clustering within HLA-allele-positive subsets. Repertoires with fewer than 30,000 or more than 120,000 public chains were left out of co-occurrence clustering, as were about 5 repertoires with anomalous nucleotide sharing. TCRdb mirrors the immuneACCESS table, restricted to in-frame sequences. Some clones are absent from its copies; in checked studies, under half trace to an unresolved V gene, and the reason for the others is unknown. That table furnishes V, J and clone size, whereas the DNA furnished D and trimming. The sample contains about 150,000 clones, roughly 79% of them found a single time. Of the sample, less than 2% is held by the ten largest clones.

This clonotype was obtained from a woman younger than 45 in good health and CMV-seronegative. Recombination joined TRBV5-1 with TRBJ2-3; the D gene is perhaps TRBD2, on 6 matching bases. Sequencing was performed on PBMCs. The DNA sequence reads TGCGCCACTACGGGGGACGGTCTGCTCGGGACGCAGTATTTT. Translation gives CATTGDGLLGTQYF. With all but the CDR3 taken from the reference TRBV5-1 and TRBJ2-3 genes, the full variable domain is: KAGVTQTPRYLIKTRGQQVTLSCSPISGHRSVSWYQQTPGQGLQFLFEYFSETQRNKGNFPGRFSGRQFSNSRSEMNVSTLELGDSALYLCATTGDGLLGTQYFGPGTRLTVL.